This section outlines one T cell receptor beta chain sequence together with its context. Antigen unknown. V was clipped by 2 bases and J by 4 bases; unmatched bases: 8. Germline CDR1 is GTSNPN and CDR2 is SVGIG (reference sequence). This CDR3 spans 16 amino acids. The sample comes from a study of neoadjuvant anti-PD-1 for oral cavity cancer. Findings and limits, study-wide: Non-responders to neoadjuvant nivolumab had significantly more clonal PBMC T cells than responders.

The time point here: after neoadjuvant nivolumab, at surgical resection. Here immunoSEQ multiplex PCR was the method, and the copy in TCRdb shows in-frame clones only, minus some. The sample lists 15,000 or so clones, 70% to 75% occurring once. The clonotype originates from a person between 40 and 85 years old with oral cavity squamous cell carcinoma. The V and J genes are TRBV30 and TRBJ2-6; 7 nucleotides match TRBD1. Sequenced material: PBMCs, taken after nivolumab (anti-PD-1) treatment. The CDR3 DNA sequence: TGTGCCTGGAGTTTCCGGACAGGTCCAGGGGCCAACGTCCTGACTTTC. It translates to CAWSFRTGPGANVLTF.